One sample yielded the 7 T cell receptor beta chains listed below, sequenced in a study of liver allograft versus peripheral blood T cells. Study-level background: The study compared liver allograft T cell receptor repertoires against peripheral blood repertoires of liver transplant recipients.

TCRdb redid the calling of the reads with MiXCR, one entry per CDR3 protein. The sample lists 700 or so distinct CDR3 sequences, about two fifths occurring once. The receptors originated from a human patient who had a liver transplant. Some T cells may be transferred from the graft donor.

The chain uses TRBV15 and TRBJ2-3; D not resolved. Between the trimmed V and J ends, which lost 5 bases and 3 bases, there was a span of 3 bases. Germline V gene lookup returns CDR1 LNHNV and CDR2 YYDKDF (reference sequence). The CDR3 contains 11 residues. The CDR3 here is CATSDTDTQYF. The CDR3 DNA follows: TGTGCCACCAGCGATACAGATACGCAGTATTTT.

The chain combines TRBV6-2 or TRBV6-3 with TRBJ1-3; the D is unclear. Trimming cost V 5 bases and J 0 bases, with 11 bases left between them. The CDR3 is 15 residues long. CDR1 is MNHEY and CDR2 is SVGEGT in the germline V gene. The CDR3 DNA reads as TGTGCCAGCAGTACCGGAATGAGCTCTGGAAACACCATATATTTT. This encodes CASSTGMSSGNTIYF.

This sequence joins TRBV19 and TRBJ2-2, with 8 bases that match TRBD1. The CDR3 sequence is 15 residues long. The V segment lost 3 bases and the J segment 3 bases; nucleotides outside the gene matches: 3. Per the germline V gene, CDR1 is LNHDA and CDR2 is SQIVND (reference sequence). The CDR3 loop is CASSIGTGHTGELFF. The CDR3 DNA sequence: TGTGCCAGTAGTATTGGGACAGGCCACACCGGGGAGCTGTTTTTT. Supplemented by reference TRBV19 and TRBJ2-2, the full variable domain reads DGGITQSPKYLFRKEGQNVTLSCEQNLNHDAMYWYRQDPGQGLRLIYYSQIVNDFQKGDIAEGYSVSREKKESFPLTVTSAQKNPTAFYLCASSIGTGHTGELFFGEGSRLTVL.

Only a few counts were recorded for this clonotype. This rearrangement joins TRBV19 to TRBJ2-3; 11 nucleotides agree with TRBD1. V shed 6 bases, J shed 2 bases, and the junction held 4 bases outside the gene matches. This CDR3 spans 15 amino acids. Germline V gene lookup returns CDR1 LNHDA and CDR2 SQIVND (reference sequence). This CDR3 is CASSSGQGATDTQYF. The CDR3 coding sequence is TGTGCCAGTAGCAGTGGACAGGGGGCCACAGATACGCAGTATTTT. Combining the CDR3 with reference TRBV19 and TRBJ2-3 gives the whole variable domain DGGITQSPKYLFRKEGQNVTLSCEQNLNHDAMYWYRQDPGQGLRLIYYSQIVNDFQKGDIAEGYSVSREKKESFPLTVTSAQKNPTAFYLCASSSGQGATDTQYFGPGTRLTVL.

The chain combines TRBV30 with TRBJ2-1; D is perhaps TRBD1 or TRBD2 (5 bases each). The CDR3 runs 14 residues. V lost 2 bases and J lost 8, with 16 bases in between. Per the germline V gene, CDR1 is GTSNPN and CDR2 is SVGIG (reference sequence). The CDR3 protein is CAWSSGTRYDEQFF. The DNA for the CDR3 is TGTGCCTGGAGTTCCGGGACCCGGTACGATGAGCAGTTCTTC.

This clonotype has just a few counts. The V call is TRBV29-1, the J call TRBJ1-2; D is undetermined. Trimming cost V 6 bases and J 14 bases, with 16 bases left between them. The CDR3 length is 10 residues. Germline CDR1 is SQVTM and CDR2 is ANQGSEA. The CDR3 loop reads CSVQDGLGTF. CDR3 DNA sequence: TGCAGCGTGCAAGACGGGCTCGGGACCTTC.

Only a few counts were recorded for this clonotype. The V call is TRBV5-6, the J call TRBJ1-2, with no clear D. This CDR3 region has 11 residues. CDR1 and CDR2 (germline): SGHDT, YYEEEE. The V gene lost 3 bases and the J gene lost 7 bases, with 7 bases spanning the gap. As DNA, the CDR3 is TGTGCCAGCAGCTCCCAGGTTGGCTACACCTTC. Translated: CASSSQVGYTF.